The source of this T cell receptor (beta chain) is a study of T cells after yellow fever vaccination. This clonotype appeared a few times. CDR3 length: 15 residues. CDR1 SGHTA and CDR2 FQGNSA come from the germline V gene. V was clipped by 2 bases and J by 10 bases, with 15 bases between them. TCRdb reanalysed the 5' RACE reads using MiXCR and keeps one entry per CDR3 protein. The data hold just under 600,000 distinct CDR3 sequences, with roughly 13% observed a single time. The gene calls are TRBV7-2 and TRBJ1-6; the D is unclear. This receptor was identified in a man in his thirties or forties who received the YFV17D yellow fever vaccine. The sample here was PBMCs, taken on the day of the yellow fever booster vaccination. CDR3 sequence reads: CASSLRGRYSSPLHF. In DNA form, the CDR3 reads TGTGCCAGCAGCTTAAGAGGGCGGTATAGCTCACCCCTCCACTTT.